This is a list of T cell receptor beta chains from one sample in a study of cytomegalovirus exposure and HLA in healthy donors. Clones were sequenced by immunoSEQ multiplex PCR, and TCRdb holds only the in-frame ones, with some missing. The table has approximately 110,000 clones, nearly 80% seen once. Sequencing was performed on PBMCs. The receptor source for this set is a man aged 30-40 years in good health and CMV-seronegative. CDR3s include the opening cysteine and the closing phenylalanine or tryptophan. D genes are given only for firm matches.

D gene	V gene	J gene	CDR3 DNA	CDR3 protein
-	TRBV27	TRBJ2-7	TGTGCCAGCAGTTTCGGGCAGGGGGGATACGAGCAGTACTTC	CASSFGQGGYEQYF
-	TRBV21-1	TRBJ2-3	TGTGCCAGCAGCAAAGAGGACATTGGCACAGATACGCAGTATTTT	CASSKEDIGTDTQYF
TRBD1	TRBV2	TRBJ2-7	TGTGCCAGCAGTGAATGGGACAGGCTACTCTACGAGCAGTACTTC	CASSEWDRLLYEQYF
-	TRBV5-1	TRBJ1-5	TGCGCCAGCAGCTTGGCCGGCGGGAGCCAGCCCCAGCATTTT	CASSLAGGSQPQHF
TRBD1	TRBV7-2	TRBJ1-2	TGTGCCAGCAGCTTACGGGACAGGGGTTATGGCTACACCTTC	CASSLRDRGYGYTF
-	TRBV7-8	TRBJ1-1	TGTGCCAGCAGCTCAGACAGGAACACTGAAGCTTTCTTT	CASSSDRNTEAFF
TRBD1	TRBV15	TRBJ1-1	TGTGCCACTAGCAGAGGGACTCAGGGGGCTGGCACTGAAGCTTTCTTT	CATSRGTQGAGTEAFF
TRBD1	TRBV23-1	TRBJ2-7	TGCGCCAGCAGTCAATCTTCAGGACAGGGGATTTACGAGCAGTACTTC	CASSQSSGQGIYEQYF
-	TRBV29-1	TRBJ2-2	TGCAGCGTTGAGGAGGGTACGGGGGTCCCAATATTTCCCGGGGAGCTGTTTTTT	CSVEEGTGVPIFPGELFF
-	TRBV9	TRBJ2-4	TGTGCCAGCAGCGACGGAGGGCTTCCAAACATTCAGTACTTC	CASSDGGLPNIQYF